Shown below are 20 T cell receptor beta chains from a single sample sequenced in a study of T-cell reconstitution after alpha-beta-depleted transplantation in children. TCRbeta library construction was performed incorporating unique molecular identifiers. TCRdb called the PCR reads again in MiXCR, with one record for every CDR3 protein. Here the sample spans about 610,000 distinct CDR3 sequences, about 10% being singletons. This sample comprised PBMCs from the stem cell graft donor, obtained from the stem cell graft. The receptors originated from a human donor who donated a stem cell graft to a child with acute myeloid leukemia.

This chain connects TRBV5-4 to TRBJ2-1; TRBD2 is a possible D gene (6 bases). The germline V gene has CDR1 SGHNT and CDR2 YYREEE (reference sequence). Trimming removed 2 bases at V and 11 bases at J, with 14 bases between. There are 13 residues in the CDR3. The CDR3, as DNA: TGTGCCAGCAGCTTTCCCCTTAGCGGCAAGCAGTTCTTC. It specifies CASSFPLSGKQFF.

There are a few counts of this clonotype. The chain carries TRBV28 and TRBJ1-1, with D unclear. This CDR3 spans 10 amino acids. V was clipped by 4 bases and J by 11 bases, with 8 bases between them. Germline CDR1 and CDR2: MDHEN and SYDVKM. CDR3 nucleotide sequence: TGTGCCAGCAGTTCTGTTTATGCTTTCTTT. Translation gives CASSSVYAFF.

The chain uses TRBV6-5 and TRBJ2-1; 15 nucleotides match TRBD2. Germline V gene lookup returns CDR1 MNHEY and CDR2 SVGAGI. The CDR3 covers 17 residues. V shed 7 bases, J shed 0 bases, and the junction held 4 bases outside the gene matches. CDR3 region: CASKGLAGGFSYNEQFF. CDR3 in DNA: TGTGCCAGCAAAGGACTAGCGGGAGGGTTCTCCTACAATGAGCAGTTCTTC.

The V gene is TRBV4-3, the J gene TRBJ2-6; the match to TRBD1 covers 8 bases. The germline V gene has CDR1 LGHNA and CDR2 YSLEER. The CDR3 loop spans 19 amino acids. The trim removed 1 base at V and 2 bases at J, leaving 10 bases unmatched. The CDR3 sequence: CASSQVVTQGATGANVLTF. CDR3 sequence (DNA): TGCGCCAGCAGCCAAGTAGTCACGCAGGGGGCAACTGGGGCCAACGTCCTGACTTTC.

This clonotype was seen many times. CDR3 residues: CASSAPGLTRETQYF. CDR3 nucleotides: TGTGCCAGCAGTGCTCCGGGACTCACTCGGGAGACCCAGTACTTC. The chain employs TRBV28 and TRBJ2-5, with TRBD2 as a possible D gene (6 bases). The CDR3 runs 15 residues. Between the trimmed V and J ends, which lost 5 bases and 5 bases, there was a span of 18 bases. CDR1 and CDR2 (germline): MDHEN, SYDVKM.

This clonotype has at least ten counts. The chain couples TRBV12-3 or TRBV12-4 to TRBJ2-5; TRBD2 is a possible D gene (5 bases). The CDR3 is 12 amino acids. Trimming cost V 5 bases and J 4 bases, with 8 bases left between them. CDR3 DNA: TGTGCCAGCAGTACACGGGGAGAGACCCAGTACTTC. Amino acid sequence: CASSTRGETQYF.

The chain recombines TRBV28 with TRBJ1-2, with D tentatively TRBD1 (5 bases). Germline CDR1 is MDHEN and CDR2 is SYDVKM. The CDR3 covers 16 residues. V lost 3 bases and J lost 6, with 20 bases in between. CDR3 DNA sequence: TGTGCCAGCAGTTTTGGAGGGGCGGTTTGGGGCAATGGCTACACCTTC. This codes for CASSFGGAVWGNGYTF.

This clonotype has more than one count but fewer than ten. This chain connects TRBV12-3 or TRBV12-4 to TRBJ2-5, with D possibly called TRBD1 or TRBD2 (5 bases each). The CDR3 runs 14 residues. With 5 bases removed from V and 4 bases from J, the gap between germline ends came to 14 bases. The CDR3 coding sequence is TGTGCCAGCAGTCTCCGGGACCCACGAGAGACCCAGTACTTC. The encoded protein is CASSLRDPRETQYF.

The sample holds many counts of this clonotype. The V call is TRBV6-2 or TRBV6-3, the J call TRBJ1-2; D is ambiguous. V shed 1 base and J shed 6 bases, with 3 bases lying between them. The CDR3 runs 11 residues. Per the germline V gene, CDR1 is MNHEY and CDR2 is SVGEGT. This chain's CDR3 is CASSYLDGYTF. CDR3 sequence (DNA): TGTGCCAGCAGTTACTTGGATGGCTACACCTTC.

This clonotype appeared a few times. The V and J genes are TRBV24-1 and TRBJ2-1; TRBD2 agrees at 14 bases. Trimming took 5 bases from V and 6 from J; bases not matched to a gene: 5. The CDR3 is made up of 16 amino acids. Germline V gives CDR1 KGHDR, CDR2 SFDVKD. As DNA, the CDR3 is TGTGCCACCAGTGCTCAGGGGACTAGCGGGAGCAATGAGCAGTTCTTC. It translates to CATSAQGTSGSNEQFF.

The table lists this clonotype with a few counts. The genes are TRBV7-3 and TRBJ2-1, with D tentatively TRBD2 (6 bases). CDR1 and CDR2 (germline): SGHTA, FQGTGA. CDR3 size: 15 residues. Trimming shortened V by 2 bases and J by 10 bases, and 18 bases separated the two germline ends. CDR3 protein: CASSLLGGLMEEQFF. The CDR3 DNA reads as TGTGCCAGCAGCTTACTCGGGGGTTTAATGGAGGAGCAGTTCTTC.

This clonotype was found many times. The V gene is TRBV5-1, the J gene TRBJ1-5; D remains ambiguous. V was pared by 4 bases and J by 5 bases, with 16 bases between. The CDR3 is made up of 15 amino acids. The germline V gene encodes CDR1 SGHRS and CDR2 YFSETQ. The CDR3 DNA is TGCGCCAGCAGCCTACTGGGAAGGTCTGATCAGCCCCAGCATTTT. Its protein product is CASSLLGRSDQPQHF.

There are a few counts of this clonotype. The chain carries TRBV7-9 and TRBJ1-5, with D perhaps TRBD1 (5 bases). V was cut by 4 bases and J by 2 bases, with 12 bases left in between. The CDR3 loop spans 15 amino acids. Per the germline V gene, CDR1 is SEHNR and CDR2 is FQNEAQ (reference sequence). The CDR3 nucleotides read TGTGCCAGCAGCTCGAAGCAGGGAGGCAATCAGCCCCAGCATTTT. Translating gives CASSSKQGGNQPQHF.

The chain links TRBV6-1 to TRBJ1-2; D is unclear. V was shortened by 7 bases and J by 8 bases, with 17 bases between the two germline ends. Germline assignment: CDR1 MNHNS and CDR2 SASEGT. The CDR3 covers 13 residues. CDR3 bases: TGTGCCAGCACCCCCAGGTCGGTGCCCGGCTACACCTTC. Its translation is CASTPRSVPGYTF.

This clonotype was recorded a few times. The chain combines TRBV6-2 or TRBV6-3 with TRBJ1-1; D is uncertain. The CDR3 runs 15 residues. V gave up 7 bases and J gave up 3 bases, with 18 bases separating them. Germline V gene lookup returns CDR1 MNHEY and CDR2 SVGEGT. The CDR3 sequence is CASTPAFPRDTEAFF. CDR3 nucleotides: TGTGCCAGCACCCCGGCGTTTCCTAGGGACACTGAAGCTTTCTTT.

The table lists this clonotype with a few counts. The chain is built from TRBV4-1 and TRBJ1-5; no clear D gene. Germline assignment: CDR1 MGHRA and CDR2 YSYEKL. The CDR3 spans 13 residues. Trimming took off 4 bases at V and 4 bases at J, with 8 bases between the two ends. The CDR3 protein is CASSPYGNQPQHF. The DNA for the CDR3 is TGCGCCAGCAGCCCATATGGGAATCAGCCCCAGCATTTT.

This clonotype was detected a few times. CDR3 residues: CSAQTGGYGYTF. In DNA form, the CDR3 reads TGCAGCGCCCAGACAGGGGGGTATGGCTACACCTTC. The chain has TRBV29-1 and TRBJ1-2; TRBD1 matches 9 bases. The CDR3 runs to 12 residues. V gave up 7 bases and J gave up 5 bases; unmatched junction bases: 5. The germline gives CDR1 SQVTM, CDR2 ANQGSEA.

The table lists this clonotype with a few counts. This chain joins TRBV6-2 or TRBV6-3 and TRBJ1-5; possible D gene TRBD1, 5 bases. The germline V gene encodes CDR1 MNHEY and CDR2 SVGEGT. This CDR3 region has 13 residues. V lost 10 bases to trimming and J lost 1 base, with 11 bases between them. The CDR3 here is CATNRDSNQPQHF. The CDR3 region has the DNA TGTGCCACCAACCGGGACAGCAATCAGCCCCAGCATTTT.

The chain is built from TRBV21-1 and TRBJ2-2; the table's D call, TRBD1, was not checked against the DNA. TRBV21-1 is a recognized pseudogene. The CDR3 is 15 amino acids. CDR3: CASSKGGGPIGELFF. As DNA, the CDR3 is TGTGCCAGCAGCAAAGGGGGCGGACCGATCGGGGAGCTGTTTTTT.

This clonotype has just a few counts. This chain links TRBV2 with TRBJ1-5, with 7 bases fitting TRBD1. This CDR3 spans 11 amino acids. The germline gives CDR1 SNHLY, CDR2 FYNNEI. Germline trimming cut 5 bases from V and 11 bases from J; bases unmatched to any gene: 3. CDR3 bases: TGTGCCAGCAGTCTTGGGACAGCCCAGCATTTT. This gives the protein CASSLGTAQHF.